This T cell receptor beta chain was sequenced in a study of cytomegalovirus exposure and HLA in healthy donors. Across the whole study: A prior analysis found about 110 million unique TCR beta sequences from 150 million to 200 million T cells.

The ends lost 4 bases at V and 7 bases at J; junction bases unmatched: 14. Germline CDR1 is SGHNT and CDR2 is YYREEE (reference sequence). The CDR3 length is 16 residues. PCR used 60 Vbeta primers and 13 Jbeta primers. This table comes from immunoSEQ multiplex PCR, and its TCRdb copy is limited to in-frame clones, with some not included. This table has around 69,000 clones, roughly 70% appearing once. This sequence joins TRBV5-4 and TRBJ1-2, with 9 bases lining up with TRBD1. The sequenced sample consisted of PBMCs. The TCR sequence derives from a woman in her forties or fifties in good health and CMV-seropositive. The CDR3: CASSPGRDRVGSGYTF. The CDR3 region has the DNA TGTGCCAGCAGCCCCGGAAGGGACAGGGTCGGAAGTGGCTACACCTTC.